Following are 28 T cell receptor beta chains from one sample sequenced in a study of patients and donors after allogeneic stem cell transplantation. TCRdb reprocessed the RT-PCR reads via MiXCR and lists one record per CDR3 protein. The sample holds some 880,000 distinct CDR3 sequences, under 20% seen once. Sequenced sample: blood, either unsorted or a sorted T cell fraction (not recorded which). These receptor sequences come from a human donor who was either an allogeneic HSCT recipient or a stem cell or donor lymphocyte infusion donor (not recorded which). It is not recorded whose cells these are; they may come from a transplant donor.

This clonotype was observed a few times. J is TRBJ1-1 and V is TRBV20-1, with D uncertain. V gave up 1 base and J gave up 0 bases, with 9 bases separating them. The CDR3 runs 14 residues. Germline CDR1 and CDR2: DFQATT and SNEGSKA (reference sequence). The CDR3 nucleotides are TGCAGTGCTAGAGGGAATTTTGTGAACACTGAAGCTTTCTTT. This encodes CSARGNFVNTEAFF.

The CDR3 region is CASSLTWGLSTEAFF. CDR3 DNA sequence: TGTGCCAGCAGCTTGACTTGGGGGCTGAGCACTGAAGCTTTCTTT. The chain is built from TRBV7-9 and TRBJ1-1; D perhaps matches TRBD1 (6 bases). The germline gives CDR1 SEHNR, CDR2 FQNEAQ (reference sequence). Trimming removed 3 bases at V and 4 bases at J, with 15 bases between. The CDR3 covers 15 residues.

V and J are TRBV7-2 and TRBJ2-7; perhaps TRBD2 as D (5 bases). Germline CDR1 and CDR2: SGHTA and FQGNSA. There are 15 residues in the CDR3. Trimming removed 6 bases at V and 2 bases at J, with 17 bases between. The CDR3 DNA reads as TGTGCCAGCAGTCCTAGCAGGTTTCGTACCTACGAGCAGTACTTC. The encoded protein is CASSPSRFRTYEQYF.

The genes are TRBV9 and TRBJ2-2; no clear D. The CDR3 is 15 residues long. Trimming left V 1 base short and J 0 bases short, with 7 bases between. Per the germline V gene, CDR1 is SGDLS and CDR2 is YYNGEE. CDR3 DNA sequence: TGTGCCAGCAGCGTATTAGGGTCGAACACCGGGGAGCTGTTTTTT. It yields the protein CASSVLGSNTGELFF.

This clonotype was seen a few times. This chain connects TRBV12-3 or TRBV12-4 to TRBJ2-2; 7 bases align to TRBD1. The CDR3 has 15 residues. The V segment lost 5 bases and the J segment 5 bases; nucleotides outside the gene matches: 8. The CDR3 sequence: CASSPTGTITGELFF. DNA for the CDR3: TGTGCCAGCAGTCCGACAGGGACGATTACCGGGGAGCTGTTTTTT.

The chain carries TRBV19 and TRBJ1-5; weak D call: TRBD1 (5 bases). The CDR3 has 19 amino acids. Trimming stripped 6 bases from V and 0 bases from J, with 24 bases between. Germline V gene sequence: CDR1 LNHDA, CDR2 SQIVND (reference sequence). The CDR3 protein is CASRAVAGANRNSNQPQHF. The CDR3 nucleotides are TGTGCCAGTAGGGCGGTTGCCGGGGCTAATCGGAATAGCAATCAGCCCCAGCATTTT.

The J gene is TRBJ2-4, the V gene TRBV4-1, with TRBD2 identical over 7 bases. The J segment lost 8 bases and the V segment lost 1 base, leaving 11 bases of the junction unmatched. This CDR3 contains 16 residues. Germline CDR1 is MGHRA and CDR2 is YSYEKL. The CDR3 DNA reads TGCGCCAGCAGCCAAGTGGCGGCTAGCGGTGGGTACATTCAGTACTTC. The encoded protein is CASSQVAASGGYIQYF.

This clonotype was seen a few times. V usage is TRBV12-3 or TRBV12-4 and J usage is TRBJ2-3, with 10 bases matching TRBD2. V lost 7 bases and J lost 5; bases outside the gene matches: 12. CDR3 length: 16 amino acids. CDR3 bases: TGTGCCAGCACCCCCAGCCAGCGGGGGGGCAAAGATACGCAGTATTTT. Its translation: CASTPSQRGGKDTQYF.

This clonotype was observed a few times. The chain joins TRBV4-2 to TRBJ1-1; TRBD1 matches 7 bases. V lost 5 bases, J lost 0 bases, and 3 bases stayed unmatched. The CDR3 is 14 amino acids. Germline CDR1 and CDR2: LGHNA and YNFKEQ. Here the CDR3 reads CASSETGMNTEAFF. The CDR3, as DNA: TGTGCCAGCAGCGAGACAGGGATGAACACTGAAGCTTTCTTT.

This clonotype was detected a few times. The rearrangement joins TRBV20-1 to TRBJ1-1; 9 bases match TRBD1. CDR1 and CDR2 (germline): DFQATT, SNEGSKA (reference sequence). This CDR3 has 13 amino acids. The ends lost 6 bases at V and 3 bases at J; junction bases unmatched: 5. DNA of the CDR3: TGCAGTGCCTTCGACAGGGGGGACACTGAAGCTTTCTTT. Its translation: CSAFDRGDTEAFF.

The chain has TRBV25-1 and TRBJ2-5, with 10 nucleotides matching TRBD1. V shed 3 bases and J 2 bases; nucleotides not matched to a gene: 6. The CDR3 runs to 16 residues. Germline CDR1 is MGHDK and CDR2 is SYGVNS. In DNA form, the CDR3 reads TGTGCCAGCAGTGAGGGGGACAGGGGTCAGCAAGAGACCCAGTACTTC. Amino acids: CASSEGDRGQQETQYF.

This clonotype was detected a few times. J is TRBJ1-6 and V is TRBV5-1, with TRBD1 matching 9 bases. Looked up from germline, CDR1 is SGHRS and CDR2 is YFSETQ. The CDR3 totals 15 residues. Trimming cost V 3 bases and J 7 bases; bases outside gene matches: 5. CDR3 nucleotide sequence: TGCGCCAGCAGCTGGGGGACAGGGAACAATTCACCCCTCCACTTT. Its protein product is CASSWGTGNNSPLHF.

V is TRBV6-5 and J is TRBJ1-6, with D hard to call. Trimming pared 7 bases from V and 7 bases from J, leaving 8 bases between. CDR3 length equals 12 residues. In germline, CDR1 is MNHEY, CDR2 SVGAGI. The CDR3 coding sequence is TGTGCCAGCACAAGGGCGAATTCACCCCTCCACTTT. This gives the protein CASTRANSPLHF.

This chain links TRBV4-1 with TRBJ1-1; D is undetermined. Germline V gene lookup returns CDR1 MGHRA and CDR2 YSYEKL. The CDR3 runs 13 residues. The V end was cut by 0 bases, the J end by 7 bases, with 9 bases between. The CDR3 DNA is TGCGCCAGCAGCCAAGATCTGGCGGGTGAAGCTTTCTTT. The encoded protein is CASSQDLAGEAFF.

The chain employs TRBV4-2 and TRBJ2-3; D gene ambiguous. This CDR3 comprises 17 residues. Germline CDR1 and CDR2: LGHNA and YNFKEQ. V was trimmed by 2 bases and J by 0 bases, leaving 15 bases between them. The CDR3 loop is CASSQPVVGVSTDTQYF. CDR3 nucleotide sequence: TGTGCCAGCAGCCAACCGGTGGTTGGGGTCAGCACAGATACGCAGTATTTT.

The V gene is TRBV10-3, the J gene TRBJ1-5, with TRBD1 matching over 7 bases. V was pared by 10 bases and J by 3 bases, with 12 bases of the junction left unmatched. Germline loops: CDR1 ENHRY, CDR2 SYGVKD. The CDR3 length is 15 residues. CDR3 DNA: TGTGCCACTCAGCAATCTGGACAGGACAATCAGCCCCAGCATTTT. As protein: CATQQSGQDNQPQHF.

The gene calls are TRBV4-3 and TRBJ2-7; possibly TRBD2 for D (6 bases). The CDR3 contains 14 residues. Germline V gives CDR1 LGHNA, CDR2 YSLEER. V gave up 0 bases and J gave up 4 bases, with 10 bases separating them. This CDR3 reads CASSQESGGYEQYF. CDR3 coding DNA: TGCGCCAGCAGCCAAGAGTCCGGGGGTTACGAGCAGTACTTC.

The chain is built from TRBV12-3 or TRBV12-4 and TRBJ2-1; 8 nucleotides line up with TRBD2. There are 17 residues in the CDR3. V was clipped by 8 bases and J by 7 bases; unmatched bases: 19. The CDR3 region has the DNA TGTGCCAGCTCTCGACCCCCATCCAGCGGGGGCGGGAATGAGCAGTTCTTC. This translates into CASSRPPSSGGGNEQFF.

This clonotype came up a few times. Here the CDR3 DNA reads TGTGCCAGCAGCTTGGGCGGGGCAGCGAACACTGAAGCTTTCTTT. Encoded protein: CASSLGGAANTEAFF. The rearrangement uses TRBV5-4 and TRBJ1-1; TRBD1 might be the D (5 bases). Per germline, CDR1 SGHNT and CDR2 YYREEE (reference sequence). V lost 0 bases, J lost 1 base, and 10 bases lay in between. This CDR3 spans 15 amino acids.

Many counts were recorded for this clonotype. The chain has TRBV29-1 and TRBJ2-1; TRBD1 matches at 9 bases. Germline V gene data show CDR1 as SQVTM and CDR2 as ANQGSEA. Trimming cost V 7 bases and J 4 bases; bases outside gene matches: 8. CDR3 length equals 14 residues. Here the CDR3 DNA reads TGCAGCGACTGGGGGGGACAGGGATACAATGAGCAGTTCTTC. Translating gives CSDWGGQGYNEQFF.

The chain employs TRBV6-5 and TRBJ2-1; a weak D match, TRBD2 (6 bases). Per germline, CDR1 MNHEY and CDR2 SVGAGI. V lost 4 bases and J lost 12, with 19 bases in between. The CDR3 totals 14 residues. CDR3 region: CASSFPGPRGGQFF. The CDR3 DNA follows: TGTGCCAGCAGTTTCCCGGGACCAAGGGGAGGGCAGTTCTTC.

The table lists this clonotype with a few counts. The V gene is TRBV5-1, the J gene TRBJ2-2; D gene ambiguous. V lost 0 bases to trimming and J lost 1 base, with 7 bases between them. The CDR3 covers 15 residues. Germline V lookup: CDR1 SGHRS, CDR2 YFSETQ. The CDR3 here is CASSLGHLNTGELFF. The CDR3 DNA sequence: TGCGCCAGCAGCTTGGGACACCTGAACACCGGGGAGCTGTTTTTT.

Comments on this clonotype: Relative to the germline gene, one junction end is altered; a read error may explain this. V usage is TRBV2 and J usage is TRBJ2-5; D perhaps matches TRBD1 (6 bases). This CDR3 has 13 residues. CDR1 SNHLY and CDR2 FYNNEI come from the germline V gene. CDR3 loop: CASSQGGQGTQYF. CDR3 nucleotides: TGTGCCAGCAGCCAAGGGGGTCAAGGGACCCAGTACTTC.

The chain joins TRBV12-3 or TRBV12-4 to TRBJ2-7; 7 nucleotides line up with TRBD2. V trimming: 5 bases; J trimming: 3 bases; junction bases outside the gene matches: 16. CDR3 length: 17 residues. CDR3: CASSPPLRERGNYEQYF. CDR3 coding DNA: TGTGCCAGCAGTCCACCCCTCCGGGAGCGGGGCAACTACGAGCAGTACTTC.

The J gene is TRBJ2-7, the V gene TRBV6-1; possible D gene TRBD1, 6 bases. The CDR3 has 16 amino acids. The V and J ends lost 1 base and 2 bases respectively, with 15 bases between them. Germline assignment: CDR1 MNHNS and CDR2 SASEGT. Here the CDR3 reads CASSEVRQVTPYEQYF. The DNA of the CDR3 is TGTGCCAGCAGTGAAGTACGACAGGTGACCCCCTACGAGCAGTACTTC.

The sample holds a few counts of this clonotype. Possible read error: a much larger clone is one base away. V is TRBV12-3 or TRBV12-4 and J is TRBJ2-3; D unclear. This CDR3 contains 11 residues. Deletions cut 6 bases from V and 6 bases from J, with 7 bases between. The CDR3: CASSHLDTQYF. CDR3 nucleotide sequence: TGTGCCAGCAGCCACCTGGATACGCAGTATTTT.

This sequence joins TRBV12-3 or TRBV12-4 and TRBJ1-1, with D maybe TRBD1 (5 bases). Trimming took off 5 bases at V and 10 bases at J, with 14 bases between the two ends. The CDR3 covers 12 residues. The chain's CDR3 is CASSLRDPGAFF. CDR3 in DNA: TGTGCCAGCAGTCTCCGGGACCCCGGAGCTTTCTTT.

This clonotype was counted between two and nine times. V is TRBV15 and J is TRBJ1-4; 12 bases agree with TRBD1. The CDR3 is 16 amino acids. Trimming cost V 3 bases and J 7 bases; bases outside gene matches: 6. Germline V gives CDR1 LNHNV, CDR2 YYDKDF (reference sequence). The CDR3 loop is CATSSPGTGGGEKLFF. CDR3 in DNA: TGTGCCACCAGCAGCCCCGGGACAGGGGGCGGTGAAAAACTGTTTTTT.